This T cell receptor (beta chain) stems from a study of blood T cell repertoires in COVID-19. About the study: Material from acute and convalescent COVID-19 was sourced from the United States, Italy and Spain. T cells, B-cell-depleted T cells, or PBMCs provided the cDNA or gDNA that served as material.

As originally analysed: It was from reference gene primer amplification that nucleated cell counts were estimated. The table came from immunoSEQ multiplex PCR; TCRdb's copy has only in-frame clones and leaves some out. From that table come the V and J calls and clone size; the DNA was used to work out D and trimming. The sample holds a few hundred thousand clones, approximately 86% seen once. This clone was seen more than once but under ten times. The CDR3 has 14 residues. V was pared by 4 bases and J by 6 bases, with 6 bases of the junction left unmatched. Germline CDR1 reads SGDLS; CDR2 reads YYNGEE.

The TCR sequence derives from a human donor in a cohort sampled during active COVID-19. This chain links TRBV9 with TRBJ1-4; TRBD1 aligns across 7 bases. The sample comprised peripheral blood. CDR3 bases: TGTGCCAGCAGCAGCCGGGACAGAGATGAAAAACTGTTTTTT. It codes for CASSSRDRDEKLFF.